This T cell receptor beta chain was recorded in a study of response to subunit inactivated influenza vaccine listed by TCRdb under 2018. General notes on the study: The study used deep quantitative T cell receptor repertoire profiling to track responses to a trivalent subunit inactivated influenza vaccine.

Broad study findings and their caveats: The authors proposed that each seasonal influenza vaccination may bring in only a limited number of new T cells.

The library relied on RT-PCR. The reads were generated on an Illumina HiSeq 2500. The public reads were run again by TCRdb, first through fastp at Q25 and then through MiXCR, and only productive beta chains were kept. Identical CDR3 proteins give one entry, which carries the most common genes and DNA. The sample table contains 300,000 to 350,000 distinct CDR3 sequences; only one count was recorded for just over 20% of them. The ten top clones hold roughly 10% of the sample. The table lists this clonotype with a few counts. Its target antigen remains unknown. Base qualities are not provided; no much larger clone lies one nucleotide away. The CDR3, from cysteine to phenylalanine, totals 14 residues. The sequence is cut down to CDR3 DNA, 42 bases in frame from base 1. The V and J ends are trimmed by 1 base and 4 bases, leaving 10 bases between them. Taken from the germline V gene, the CDR1 and CDR2 loops are SGHAT and FQNNGV.

Recombination joined TRBV11-2 with TRBJ1-2, with no D gene named confidently. The origin of this receptor is a man between 50 and 69 years old who received an inactivated influenza vaccine. Donor details come from another sample of the same person, matched by shared clones. The sequenced sample was PBMCs from blood, obtained 21 months after vaccination. The CDR3 region has the sequence CASSLVHGSYGYTF. At the DNA level, the sequence is TGTGCCAGCAGCTTAGTCCACGGTAGCTATGGCTACACCTTC.